This TCR beta chain is from a study of blood T cell repertoires in COVID-19. Study-wide background: The origin of the acute and convalescent COVID-19 samples was the United States, Italy and Spain. From T cells, B-cell-depleted T cells, or PBMCs came the material, which was cDNA or gDNA.

Original processing methods: Cell counts per sample came from amplifying reference gene primers. The data were produced by immunoSEQ multiplex PCR, yet TCRdb's version contains in-frame clones alone and is incomplete. V, J and clone size are those of that table, while D and trimming were read from the DNA. In the table there are 30,000 to 35,000 clones, 70% to 80% of which are singletons. The receptor was derived from a woman aged 55-69 years with acute or convalescent COVID-19. The material sequenced was peripheral blood.

The CDR3 nucleotides read TGTGCCAGCAGTTGGCCGGGACAGGGTCCCAACGTGAACACCGGGGAGCTGTTTTTT. It yields the protein CASSWPGQGPNVNTGELFF. The rearrangement joins TRBV2 to TRBJ2-2; 9 bases match TRBD1. Germline CDR1 and CDR2: SNHLY and FYNNEI. J was trimmed by 1 base and V by 5 bases; bases with no gene match: 14. The CDR3 is 19 amino acids.